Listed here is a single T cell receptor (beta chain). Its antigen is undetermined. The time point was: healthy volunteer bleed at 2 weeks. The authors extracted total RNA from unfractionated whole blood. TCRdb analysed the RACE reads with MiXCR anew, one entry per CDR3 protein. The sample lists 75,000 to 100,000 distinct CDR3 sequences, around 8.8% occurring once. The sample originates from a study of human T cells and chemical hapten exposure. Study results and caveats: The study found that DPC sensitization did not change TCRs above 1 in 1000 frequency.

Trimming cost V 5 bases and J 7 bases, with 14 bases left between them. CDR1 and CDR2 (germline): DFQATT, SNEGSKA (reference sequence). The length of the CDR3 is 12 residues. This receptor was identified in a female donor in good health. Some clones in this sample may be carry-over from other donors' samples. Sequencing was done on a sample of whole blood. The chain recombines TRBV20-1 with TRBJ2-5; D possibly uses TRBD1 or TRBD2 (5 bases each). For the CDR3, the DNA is TGCAGTGCTGGCGGCTCCGGGGCGACCCAGTACTTC. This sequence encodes CSAGGSGATQYF.